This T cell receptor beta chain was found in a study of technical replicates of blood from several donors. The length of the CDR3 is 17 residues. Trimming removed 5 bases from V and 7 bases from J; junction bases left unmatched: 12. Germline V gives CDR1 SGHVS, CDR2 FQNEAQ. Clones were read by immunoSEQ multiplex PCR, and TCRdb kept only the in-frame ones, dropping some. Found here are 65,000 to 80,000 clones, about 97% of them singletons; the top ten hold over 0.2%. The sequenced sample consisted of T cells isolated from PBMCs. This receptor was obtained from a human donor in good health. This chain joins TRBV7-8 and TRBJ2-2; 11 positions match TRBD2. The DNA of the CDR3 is TGTGCCAGCAGCGCGACCCGACTAGCGGGATTAGGCGGGGAGCTGTTTTTT. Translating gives CASSATRLAGLGGELFF. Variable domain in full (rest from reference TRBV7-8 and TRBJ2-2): GAGVSQSPRYKVAKRGQDVALRCDPISGHVSLFWYQQALGQGPEFLTYFQNEAQLDKSGLPSDRFFAERPEGSVSTLKIQRTQQEDSAVYLCASSATRLAGLGGELFFGEGSRLTVL.